This TCR beta chain was captured in a study of cytomegalovirus exposure and HLA in healthy donors. At the level of the study: Early on, a data release was issued that held about 85 million unique TCRs from HLA-typed donors.

The PCR made use of 60 Vbeta and 13 Jbeta primers. Profiling relied on immunoSEQ multiplex PCR, and the TCRdb table lists in-frame clones only, not all of them. Found here are roughly 160,000 clones, roughly 85% of them singletons; the top ten hold over 11%. With respect to this clone: The antigen is undetermined.

Study outcomes and limitations: Roughly 170 TCR beta chains were listed as cytomegalovirus-associated. The records held CMV serostatus as the only immune exposure information.

Germline assignment: CDR1 SEHNR and CDR2 FQNEAQ (reference sequence). The V gene end was trimmed by 4 bases and the J gene end by 5 bases; junction bases not matched to a gene: 5. The length of the CDR3 is 14 residues. This TCR was recovered from a man aged 45-65 years in good health and CMV-seropositive. Sequenced input: PBMCs. V usage is TRBV7-9 and J usage is TRBJ2-3, with 8 bases lining up with TRBD1. The DNA of the CDR3 is TGTGCCAGCAGCTGGGGACAGGCTAAAGATACGCAGTATTTT. This sequence encodes CASSWGQAKDTQYF.